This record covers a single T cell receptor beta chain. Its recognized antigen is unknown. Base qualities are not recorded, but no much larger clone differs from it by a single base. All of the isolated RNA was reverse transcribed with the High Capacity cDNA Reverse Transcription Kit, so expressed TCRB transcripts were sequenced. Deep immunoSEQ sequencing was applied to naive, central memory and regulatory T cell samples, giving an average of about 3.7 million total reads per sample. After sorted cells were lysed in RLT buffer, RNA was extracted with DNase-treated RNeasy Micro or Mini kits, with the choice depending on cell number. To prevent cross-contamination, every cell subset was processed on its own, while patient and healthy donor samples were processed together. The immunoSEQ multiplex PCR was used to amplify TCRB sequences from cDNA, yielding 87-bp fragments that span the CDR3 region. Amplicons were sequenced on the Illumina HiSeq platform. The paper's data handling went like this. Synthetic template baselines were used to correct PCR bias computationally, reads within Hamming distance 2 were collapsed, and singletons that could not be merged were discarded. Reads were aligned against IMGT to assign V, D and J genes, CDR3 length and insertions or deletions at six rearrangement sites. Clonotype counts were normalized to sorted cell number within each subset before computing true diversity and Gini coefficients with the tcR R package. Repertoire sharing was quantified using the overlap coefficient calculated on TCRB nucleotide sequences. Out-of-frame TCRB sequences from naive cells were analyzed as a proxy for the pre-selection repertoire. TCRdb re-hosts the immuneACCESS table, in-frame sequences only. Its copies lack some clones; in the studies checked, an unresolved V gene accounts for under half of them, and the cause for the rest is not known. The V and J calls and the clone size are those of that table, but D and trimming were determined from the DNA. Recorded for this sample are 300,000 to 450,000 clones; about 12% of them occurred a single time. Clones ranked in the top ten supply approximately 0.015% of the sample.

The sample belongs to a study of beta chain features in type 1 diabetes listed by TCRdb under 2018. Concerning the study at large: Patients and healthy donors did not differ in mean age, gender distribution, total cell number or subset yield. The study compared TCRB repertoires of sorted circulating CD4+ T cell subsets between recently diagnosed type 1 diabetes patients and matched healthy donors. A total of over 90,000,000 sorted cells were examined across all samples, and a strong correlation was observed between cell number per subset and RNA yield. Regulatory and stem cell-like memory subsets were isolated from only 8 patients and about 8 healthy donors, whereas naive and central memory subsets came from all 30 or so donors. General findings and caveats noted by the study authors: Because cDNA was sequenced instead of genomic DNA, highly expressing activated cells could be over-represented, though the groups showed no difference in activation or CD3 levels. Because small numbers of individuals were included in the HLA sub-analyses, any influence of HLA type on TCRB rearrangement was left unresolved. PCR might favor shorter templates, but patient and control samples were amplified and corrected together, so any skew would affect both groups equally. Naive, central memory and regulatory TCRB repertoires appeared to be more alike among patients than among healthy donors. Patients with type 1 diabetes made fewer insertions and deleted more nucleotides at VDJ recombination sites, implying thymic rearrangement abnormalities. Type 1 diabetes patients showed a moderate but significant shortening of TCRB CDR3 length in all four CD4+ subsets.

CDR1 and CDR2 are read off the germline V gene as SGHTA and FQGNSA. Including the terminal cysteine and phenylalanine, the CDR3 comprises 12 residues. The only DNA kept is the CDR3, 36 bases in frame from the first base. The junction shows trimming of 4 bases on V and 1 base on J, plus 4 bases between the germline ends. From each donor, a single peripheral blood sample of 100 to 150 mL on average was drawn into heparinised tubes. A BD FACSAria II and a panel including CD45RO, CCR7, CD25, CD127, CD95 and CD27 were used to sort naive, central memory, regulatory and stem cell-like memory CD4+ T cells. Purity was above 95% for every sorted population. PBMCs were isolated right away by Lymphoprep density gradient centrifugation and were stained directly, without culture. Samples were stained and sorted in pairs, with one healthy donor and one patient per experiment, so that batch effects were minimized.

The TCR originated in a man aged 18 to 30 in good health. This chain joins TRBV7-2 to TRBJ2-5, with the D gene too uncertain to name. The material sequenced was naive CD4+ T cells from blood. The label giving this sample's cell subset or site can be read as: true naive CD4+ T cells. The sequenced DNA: TGTGCCAGCAGCTACGGCCAAGAGACCCAGTACTTC. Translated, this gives CASSYGQETQYF.